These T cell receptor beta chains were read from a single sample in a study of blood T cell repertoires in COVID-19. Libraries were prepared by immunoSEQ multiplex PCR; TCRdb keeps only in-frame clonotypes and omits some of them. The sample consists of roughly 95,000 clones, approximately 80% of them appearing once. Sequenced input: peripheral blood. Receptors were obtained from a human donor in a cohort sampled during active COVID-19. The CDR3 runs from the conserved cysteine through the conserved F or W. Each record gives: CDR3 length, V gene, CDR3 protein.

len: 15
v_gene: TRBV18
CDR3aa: CASSGGTGRGNIQYF

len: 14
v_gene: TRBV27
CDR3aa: CASSFRQGNYGYTF

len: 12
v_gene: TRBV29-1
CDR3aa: CSVAGVYYGYTF

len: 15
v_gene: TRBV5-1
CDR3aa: CASSLVGGSYNEQFF

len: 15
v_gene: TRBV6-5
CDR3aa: CASRTGGSGANVLTF

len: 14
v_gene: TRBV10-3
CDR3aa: CAISDRGLNTEAFF

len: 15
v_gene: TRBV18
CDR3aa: CASLPMGQVNTEAFF

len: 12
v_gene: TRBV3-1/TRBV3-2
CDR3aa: CASRGKGFIQYF

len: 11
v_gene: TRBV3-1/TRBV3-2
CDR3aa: CASSHGQGLYF

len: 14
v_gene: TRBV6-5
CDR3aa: CASRTGTRTDTQYF

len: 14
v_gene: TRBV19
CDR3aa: CASSKGQGRYEQYF

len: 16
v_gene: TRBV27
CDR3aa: CASSLGTGPYNSPLHF

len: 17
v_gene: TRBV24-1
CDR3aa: CATSGGSGLSSYNEQFF

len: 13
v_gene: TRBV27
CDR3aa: CASRPRDTGELFF

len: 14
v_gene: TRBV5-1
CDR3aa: CASNTGSTNEKLFF

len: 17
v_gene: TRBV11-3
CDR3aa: CASSLAGNIPLTDTQYF

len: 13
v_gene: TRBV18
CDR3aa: CASSQDSYQPQHF

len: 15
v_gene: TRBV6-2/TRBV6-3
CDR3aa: CASSSSATYNYGYTF

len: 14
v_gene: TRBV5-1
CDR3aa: CASSFETGTYGYTF

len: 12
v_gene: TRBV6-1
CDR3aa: CASSDITGELFF

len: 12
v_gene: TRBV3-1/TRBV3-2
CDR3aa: CASSQGSYEQYF

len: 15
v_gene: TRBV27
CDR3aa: CASSPGTGDIYGYTF

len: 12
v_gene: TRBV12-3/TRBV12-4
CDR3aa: CASSLWGSEAFF

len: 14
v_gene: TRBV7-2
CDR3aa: CASRNGGSGGELFF

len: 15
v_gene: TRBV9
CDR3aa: CASSVLADSYNEQFF

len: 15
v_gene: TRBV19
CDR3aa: CASSKDRGGTGELFF

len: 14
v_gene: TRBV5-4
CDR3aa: CASSSGQGTEKLFF

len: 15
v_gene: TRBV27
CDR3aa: CASSLSRVKSNEQFF

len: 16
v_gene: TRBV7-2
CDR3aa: CASSLVPHTFGNEQFF

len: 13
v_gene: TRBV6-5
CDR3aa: CASRLREGSPLHF

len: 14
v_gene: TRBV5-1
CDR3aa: CASSSGRLQETQYF

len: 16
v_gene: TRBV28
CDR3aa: CASRTTGTGMNTEAFF

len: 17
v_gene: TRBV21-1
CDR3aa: CASSNPLAGGSWYEQYF

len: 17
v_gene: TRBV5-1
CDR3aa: CASSAGRQAVGTGELFF

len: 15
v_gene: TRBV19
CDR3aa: CASSKTVNSNQPQHF

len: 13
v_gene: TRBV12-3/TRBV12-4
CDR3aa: CASSPQVNYGYTF

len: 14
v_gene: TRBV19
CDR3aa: CATRTGAGRETQYF

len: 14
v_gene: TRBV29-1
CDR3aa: CSVVRAGVDETQYF

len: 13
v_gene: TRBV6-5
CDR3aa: CATGSYPHNEQFF

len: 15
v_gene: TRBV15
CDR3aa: CATSRDSLSTDTQYF

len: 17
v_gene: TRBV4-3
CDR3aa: CASSQTMGLAGGETQYF

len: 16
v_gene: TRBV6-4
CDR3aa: CASSDSDSSGANVLTF